What follows are 14 T cell receptor beta chains derived from one specimen sequenced in a study of cytomegalovirus exposure and HLA in healthy donors. Primers included in the PCR were 60 Vbeta and 13 Jbeta primers. Produced via immunoSEQ multiplex PCR; TCRdb's table is partial and in-frame only. This table has about 150,000 clones, approximately 80% appearing once. Sequencing was carried out using PBMCs. The receptors were gathered from a middle-aged woman in good health and CMV-seronegative.

The chain joins TRBV9 to TRBJ2-7, with a possible D match to TRBD1 (6 bases). Germline values: CDR1 SGDLS, CDR2 YYNGEE. This CDR3 is 15 amino acids long. Trimming took off 0 bases at V and 2 bases at J, with 12 bases between the two ends. CDR3 sequence (DNA): TGTGCCAGCAGCGTAGATCCAGGGGCGCCCTACGAGCAGTACTTC. This encodes CASSVDPGAPYEQYF.

J is TRBJ1-5 and V is TRBV28; tentatively, D is TRBD1 (5 bases). V was shortened by 6 bases and J by 9 bases, with 24 bases between the two germline ends. Germline lookup yields CDR1 MDHEN and CDR2 SYDVKM. This CDR3 spans 16 amino acids. CDR3 sequence: CASRLGGAMPHRPQHF. For the CDR3, the DNA is TGTGCCAGCAGGCTGGGCGGGGCAATGCCGCACAGGCCCCAGCATTTT.

The chain couples TRBV6-1 to TRBJ1-4, with unresolved D. The CDR3 is 15 residues long. Germline V gene data show CDR1 as MNHNS and CDR2 as SASEGT. Trimming cost V 3 bases and J 0 bases, with 8 bases left between them. CDR3 protein: CASSEATSTNEKLFF. The CDR3 DNA is TGTGCCAGCAGTGAGGCCACCTCAACTAATGAAAAACTGTTTTTT.

V is TRBV7-2 and J is TRBJ1-6, with 9 bases lining up with TRBD1. The germline V gene encodes CDR1 SGHTA and CDR2 FQGNSA. The trim removed 6 bases at V and 5 bases at J, leaving 2 bases unmatched. This CDR3 has 14 residues. CDR3 loop: CASRTGGNNSPLHF. CDR3 coding DNA: TGTGCCAGCAGGACAGGGGGAAATAATTCACCCCTCCACTTT.

This clone was counted only a few times. The chain employs TRBV6-6 and TRBJ2-7; perhaps TRBD1 as D (5 bases). From germline, CDR1 is MNHNY and CDR2 SVGAGI (reference sequence). V was pared by 2 bases and J by 6 bases, with 8 bases between. The CDR3 runs to 12 residues. Here the CDR3 DNA reads TGTGCCAGCAGTTACAAGACAGCCGAGCAGTACTTC. Its protein is CASSYKTAEQYF.

The chain recombines TRBV29-1 with TRBJ2-3, with TRBD2 matching 8 bases. The CDR3 is made up of 14 amino acids. V gave up 5 bases and J gave up 4 bases; unmatched junction bases: 8. Per the germline V gene, CDR1 is SQVTM and CDR2 is ANQGSEA. CDR3 sequence: CSVSAGGGADTQYF. The CDR3, as DNA: TGCAGCGTTTCGGCGGGAGGAGGGGCAGATACGCAGTATTTT.

This clone was counted once. This chain links TRBV12-5 with TRBJ2-2; TRBD1 is a possible D gene (6 bases). CDR1 and CDR2 (germline): LGHNT, FRNRAP. Trimming stripped 3 bases from V and 1 base from J, with 18 bases between. The CDR3 has 18 amino acids. The CDR3 DNA reads TGTGCTAGTGGTTTTGGGGGCGCCAAACCGAAGAACACCGGGGAGCTGTTTTTT. This gives the protein CASGFGGAKPKNTGELFF.

The chain has TRBV15 and TRBJ2-1; TRBD2 matches 10 bases. Trimming at V came to 3 bases and at J to 2 bases, leaving 4 bases not matched to a gene. Germline CDR1 LNHNV, CDR2 YYDKDF (reference sequence). The length of the CDR3 is 16 residues. The CDR3 protein is CATSSPGTSAYNEQFF. The CDR3 DNA reads as TGTGCCACCAGCAGCCCCGGGACTAGCGCCTACAATGAGCAGTTCTTC.

The gene calls are TRBV15 and TRBJ2-2, with 10 bases matching TRBD1. V dropped 4 bases and J dropped 5; count of bases not matched to a gene: 10. CDR1 and CDR2 (germline): LNHNV, YYDKDF (reference sequence). There are 17 residues in the CDR3. Here the CDR3 reads CATSISPGQGLTGELFF. The CDR3, as DNA: TGTGCCACCAGCATCTCACCGGGACAGGGGTTGACCGGGGAGCTGTTTTTT.

The genes are TRBV6-8 and TRBJ1-4; D remains unclear. V lost 7 bases and J 8 bases, leaving 17 bases between the germline ends. The CDR3 contains 14 residues. Per germline, CDR1 MNHGY and CDR2 SAAAGT. The CDR3, as DNA: TGTGCCAGCACCACACTAGGAATGTGGGAAAAACTGTTTTTT. Translation: CASTTLGMWEKLFF.

This clone was counted a few times. V is TRBV6-1 and J is TRBJ1-5, with D unclear. Germline V CDR1 and CDR2: MNHNS, SASEGT. Between the trimmed V and J ends, which lost 1 base and 1 base, there was a span of 8 bases. CDR3 length equals 15 residues. In DNA, the CDR3 is TGTGCCAGCAGTGAAGGTGCGATCAGCAATCAGCCCCAGCATTTT. As protein: CASSEGAISNQPQHF.

V usage is TRBV4-2 and J usage is TRBJ1-1, with D maybe TRBD1 (5 bases). The CDR3 sequence is 19 residues long. Trimming took off 2 bases at V and 3 bases at J, with 25 bases between the two ends. Germline values: CDR1 LGHNA, CDR2 YNFKEQ. The CDR3 loop is CASSQSNWGQGVEYTEAFF. In nucleotides, the CDR3 is TGTGCCAGCAGCCAAAGTAATTGGGGCCAGGGTGTAGAATACACTGAAGCTTTCTTT.

In DNA form, the CDR3 reads TGTGCCAGCAGTGTCACACGGGACAATGAGCAGTTCTTC. This codes for CASSVTRDNEQFF. V usage is TRBV2 and J usage is TRBJ2-1; D remains unclear. CDR3 size: 13 residues. The V end was cut by 4 bases, the J end by 5 bases, with 9 bases between. Germline V gene sequence: CDR1 SNHLY, CDR2 FYNNEI.

This clone was observed once. The chain joins TRBV18 to TRBJ2-7; D unclear. CDR1 KGHSH and CDR2 LQKENI come from the germline V gene. There are 11 residues in the CDR3. The ends were cut back, 3 bases at V and 11 bases at J, with 11 bases in the middle. The DNA for the CDR3 is TGTGCCAGCTCACCGGGTAGCCCCAAGTACTTC. Amino acid sequence: CASSPGSPKYF.